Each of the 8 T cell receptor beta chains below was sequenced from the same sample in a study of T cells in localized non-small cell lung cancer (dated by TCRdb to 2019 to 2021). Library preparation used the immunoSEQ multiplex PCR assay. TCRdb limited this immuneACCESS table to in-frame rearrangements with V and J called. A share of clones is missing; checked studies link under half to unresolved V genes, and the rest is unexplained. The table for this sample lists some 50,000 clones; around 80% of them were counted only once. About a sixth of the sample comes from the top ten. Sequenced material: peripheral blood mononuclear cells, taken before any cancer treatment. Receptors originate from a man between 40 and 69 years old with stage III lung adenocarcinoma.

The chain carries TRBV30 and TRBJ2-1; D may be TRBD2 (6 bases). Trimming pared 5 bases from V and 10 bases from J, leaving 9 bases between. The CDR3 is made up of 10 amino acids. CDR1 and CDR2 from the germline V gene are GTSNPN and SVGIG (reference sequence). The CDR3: CAWESGEQFF. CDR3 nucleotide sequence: TGTGCCTGGGAGAGCGGGGAGCAGTTCTTC.

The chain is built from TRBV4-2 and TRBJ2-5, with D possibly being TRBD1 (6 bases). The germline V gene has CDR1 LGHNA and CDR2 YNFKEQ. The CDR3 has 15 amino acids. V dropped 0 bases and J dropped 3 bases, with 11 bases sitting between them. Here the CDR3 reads CASSQDSTGKETQYF. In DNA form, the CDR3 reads TGTGCCAGCAGCCAAGATAGTACAGGGAAAGAGACCCAGTACTTC.

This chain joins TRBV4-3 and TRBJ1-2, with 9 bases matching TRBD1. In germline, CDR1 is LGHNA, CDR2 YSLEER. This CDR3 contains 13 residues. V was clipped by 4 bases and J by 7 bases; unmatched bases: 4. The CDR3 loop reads CASSPQGARGYTF. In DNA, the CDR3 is TGCGCCAGCAGCCCACAGGGGGCGCGTGGCTACACCTTC.

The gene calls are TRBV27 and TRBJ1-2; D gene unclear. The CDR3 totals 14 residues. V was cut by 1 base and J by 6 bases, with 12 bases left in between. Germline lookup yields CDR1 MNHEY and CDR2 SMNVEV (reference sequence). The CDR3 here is CASSLYGPNNGYTF. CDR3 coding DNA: TGTGCCAGCAGTTTATATGGACCAAACAATGGCTACACCTTC.

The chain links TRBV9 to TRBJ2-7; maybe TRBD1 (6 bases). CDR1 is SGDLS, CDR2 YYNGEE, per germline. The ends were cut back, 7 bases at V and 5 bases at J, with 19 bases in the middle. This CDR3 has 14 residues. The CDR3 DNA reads TGTGCCAGCGCTCGGACAGTCGTAGGGGACGAGCAGTACTTC. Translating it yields CASARTVVGDEQYF.

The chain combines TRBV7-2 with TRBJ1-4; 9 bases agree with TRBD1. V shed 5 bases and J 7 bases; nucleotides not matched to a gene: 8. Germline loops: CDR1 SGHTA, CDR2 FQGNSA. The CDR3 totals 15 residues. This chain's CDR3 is CASSPGTGYREKLFF. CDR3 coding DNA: TGTGCCAGCAGCCCGGGGACAGGGTACCGTGAAAAACTGTTTTTT.

The CDR3 is CASSLDVKPGANVLTF. DNA for the CDR3: TGCGCCAGCAGCTTAGATGTAAAGCCCGGGGCCAACGTCCTGACTTTC. V gene TRBV5-1 combines with J gene TRBJ2-6; the D is unclear. This CDR3 has 16 amino acids. The V end lost 2 bases, the J end lost 4 bases, and 13 bases lay between the germline ends. Germline V gene lookup returns CDR1 SGHRS and CDR2 YFSETQ.

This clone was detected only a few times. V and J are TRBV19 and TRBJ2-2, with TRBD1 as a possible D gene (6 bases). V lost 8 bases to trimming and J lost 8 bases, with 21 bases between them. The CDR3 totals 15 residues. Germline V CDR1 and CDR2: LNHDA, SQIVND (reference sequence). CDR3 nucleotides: TGTGCCAGTGCTCTCGAGATGATGGGGACAGGGGAGCTGTTTTTT. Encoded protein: CASALEMMGTGELFF.